This is a list of T cell receptor beta chains from one sample in a study of blood T cell repertoires in COVID-19. The assay was immunoSEQ multiplex PCR, and TCRdb's table has in-frame clones only and misses some. The sample includes roughly 360,000 clones, roughly 88% seen only once; the top ten take over 0.9%. Sequencing used PBMCs or T cells enriched from blood (not recorded which). Every receptor here comes from a woman in her thirties with acute COVID-19. CDR3s include the opening cysteine and the closing phenylalanine or tryptophan. Each record gives: V gene, J gene, D gene, clone size, CDR3 protein, CDR3 DNA. The D gene is left open where the match is weak. A row's size may be missing; if present it is once, few, many or a size class.

TRBV7-2	TRBJ2-3	NA	NA	CASSLLGQITDTQYF	TGTGCCAGCAGCTTACTCGGACAGATCACAGATACGCAGTATTTT
TRBV28	TRBJ1-3	NA	NA	CASSPVGGTNTIYF	TGTGCCAGCAGTCCCGTGGGAGGGACTAACACCATATATTTT
TRBV7-3	TRBJ2-1	TRBD2	NA	CASSLAGTSGAEQFF	TGTGCCAGCAGCTTGGCCGGGACTAGCGGGGCTGAGCAGTTCTTC
TRBV7-3	TRBJ1-2	NA	few	CASKERPQGPGGYTF	TGTGCCAGCAAAGAAAGGCCCCAGGGGCCTGGCGGCTACACCTTC
TRBV21-1	TRBJ1-2	NA	NA	CASSSMGKDINYGYTF	TGTGCCAGCAGCTCTATGGGCAAGGATATAAACTATGGCTACACCTTC
TRBV7-5	TRBJ2-1	NA	few	CVRSCDSGGLNEQFF	TGTGTCAGAAGCTGTGATAGCGGGGGCCTTAATGAGCAGTTCTTC
TRBV20-1	TRBJ1-5	NA	NA	CSASTRHNQPQHF	TGCAGTGCTAGTACCAGACACAATCAGCCCCAGCATTTT
TRBV5-4	TRBJ2-5	TRBD1	NA	CASSSGQGQETQYF	TGTGCCAGCAGCTCCGGACAGGGCCAAGAGACCCAGTACTTC
TRBV19	TRBJ2-7	NA	NA	CASSIPHSYEQYF	TGTGCCAGTAGTATCCCCCACTCCTACGAGCAGTACTTC
TRBV7-9	TRBJ1-4	TRBD1	NA	CASNPGQGLSEKLFF	TGTGCCAGCAACCCTGGACAGGGTTTAAGCGAAAAACTGTTTTTT
TRBV2	TRBJ1-3	TRBD1	NA	CASSRQGSDAGNTIYF	TGTGCCAGCAGTAGACAGGGATCCGACGCTGGAAACACCATATATTTT